This TCR beta chain was sequenced during a study of OX40 agonist ivuxolimab in advanced cancers. Study-wide context: Enrolled patients in dose escalation had cancers that were hepatocellular carcinoma, melanoma, renal cell or head and neck cancer.

Samples were taken at baseline and on day 1 of cycles 4 and 7. Study conclusions and caveats: Fewer expanded clones were found on average in CD4+ than in CD8+ T cells.

Germline lookup yields CDR1 MDHEN and CDR2 SYDVKM. The J segment lost 11 bases and the V segment lost 4 bases, leaving 10 bases of the junction unmatched. CDR3 length equals 15 residues. This clone was seen a few times. Antigen specificity is unknown. The data were produced by immunoSEQ multiplex PCR, yet TCRdb's version contains in-frame clones alone and is incomplete. Found here are 30,000 to 35,000 clones, roughly 80% of them singletons; the top ten hold 13% to 15%. This clonotype originated in an adult with an advanced solid tumor such as melanoma, head and neck, liver or kidney cancer. The material was CD4+ or CD8+ T cells sorted from blood, obtained in a trial of the OX40 agonist ivuxolimab. The chain has TRBV28 and TRBJ1-5; TRBD1 aligns across 11 bases. The CDR3 nucleotides are TGTGCCAGCAGTTCCACCGGGACAGGGGGTTCTGCCCAGCATTTT. Translated, it gives CASSSTGTGGSAQHF.